These T cell receptor beta chains were read from a single sample in a study of tumor-infiltrating lymphocytes in primary liver carcinoma. TCRdb re-derived calls from the multiplex PCR reads in MiXCR, one entry per CDR3 protein. Of approximately 320,000 distinct CDR3 sequences detected, roughly 60% appear once; the ten largest clones hold 17%. Specimen: peripheral blood. Receptors were obtained from a woman under 40 with primary liver carcinoma and hepatitis B virus infection. CDR3s include the opening cysteine and the closing phenylalanine or tryptophan. D genes are given only for firm matches. The listing skips clone size in some rows; elsewhere it reads once, few, many or a size class.

j_gene	d_gene	abundance	v_gene	CDR3aa	CDR3nt
TRBJ2-2	-	-	TRBV28	CASSNLAPITGELFF	TGTGCCAGCAGTAACCTAGCGCCGATCACCGGGGAGCTGTTTTTT
TRBJ1-1	-	few	TRBV12-3/TRBV12-4	CASSFGLRTEAFF	TGTGCCAGCAGTTTTGGGTTAAGAACAGAAGCTTTCTTT
TRBJ1-4	-	-	TRBV6-5	CASSRTVYEKLFF	TGTGCCAGTAGTCGGACGGTCTATGAAAAACTGTTTTTT
TRBJ2-5	-	-	TRBV6-2/TRBV6-3	CASSAPAGTQYF	TGTGCCAGCAGTGCGCCAGCTGGGACCCAGTACTTC
TRBJ2-3	TRBD1	few	TRBV10-3	CAIKPGTGTDTQYF	TGTGCCATCAAACCCGGGACAGGCACAGATACGCAGTATTTT
TRBJ2-6	-	many	TRBV6-2/TRBV6-3	CASSLRRAFQGPSGANVLTF	TGTGCCAGCAGTCTCCGAAGGGCCTTCCAGGGACCCTCTGGGGCCAACGTCCTGACTTTC
TRBJ1-4	-	-	TRBV6-6	CASSGRAGATNEKPFF	TGTGCGAGCAGTGGGCGGGCCGGAGCAACTAATGAAAAACCGTTTTTT
TRBJ2-6	TRBD2	-	TRBV11-2	CASSSRSTSGSSGTNVLTF	TGTGCCAGCAGCTCACGGTCGACTAGCGGGAGCTCTGGGACCAACGTCCTGACTTTC
TRBJ1-1	-	-	TRBV7-9	CASSSGAGYTEAFF	TGTGCTAGCAGCTCAGGAGCAGGGTACACTGAAGCTTTCTTT
TRBJ1-6	TRBD1	-	TRBV14	CASSQGQVDSPLHF	TGTGCCAGCTCGCAGGGACAGGTTGATTCACCCCTCCACTTT
TRBJ2-7	-	-	TRBV11-2	CASIPIGTYEQYF	TGTGCCAGCATCCCTATCGGGACCTACGAGCAGTACTTC
TRBJ2-5	-	-	TRBV6-1	CASLTLYPETQYF	TGTGCCAGCCTAACCCTATACCCAGAGACCCAGTACTTC
TRBJ1-2	-	-	TRBV6-1	CASSEDRRLYGYTF	TGTGCCAGCAGTGAAGACAGAAGACTCTATGGCTACACCTTC
TRBJ1-2	TRBD1	many	TRBV29-1	CSVLGQGPNYGYTF	TGCAGCGTTCTCGGACAGGGACCTAACTATGGCTACACCTTC
TRBJ2-1	TRBD2	-	TRBV6-5	CASRTSGRGISFF	TGTGCCAGCAGAACCAGCGGGAGGGGGATTTCGTTCTTC